This T cell receptor beta chain was obtained from a study of blood T cell repertoires in COVID-19. The overall study: COVID-19 samples from acute and convalescent phases originated in the United States, Italy and Spain. From T cells, B-cell-depleted T cells, or PBMCs came the material, which was cDNA or gDNA.

Produced via immunoSEQ multiplex PCR; TCRdb's table is partial and in-frame only. The sample consists of roughly 73,000 clones, 89% of them appearing once. The CDR3 has 15 amino acids. Germline trimming cut 7 bases from V and 9 bases from J; bases unmatched to any gene: 13. Germline loops: CDR1 SNHLY, CDR2 FYNNEI. Sequenced: peripheral blood. The chain combines TRBV2 with TRBJ1-5; 9 bases are shared with TRBD1. This TCR came from a man older than 75 with acute or convalescent COVID-19. CDR3 in DNA: TGTGCCAGCAATACCGGGACAGGGAAGACTCTGCCCCAGCATTTT. This gives the protein CASNTGTGKTLPQHF.